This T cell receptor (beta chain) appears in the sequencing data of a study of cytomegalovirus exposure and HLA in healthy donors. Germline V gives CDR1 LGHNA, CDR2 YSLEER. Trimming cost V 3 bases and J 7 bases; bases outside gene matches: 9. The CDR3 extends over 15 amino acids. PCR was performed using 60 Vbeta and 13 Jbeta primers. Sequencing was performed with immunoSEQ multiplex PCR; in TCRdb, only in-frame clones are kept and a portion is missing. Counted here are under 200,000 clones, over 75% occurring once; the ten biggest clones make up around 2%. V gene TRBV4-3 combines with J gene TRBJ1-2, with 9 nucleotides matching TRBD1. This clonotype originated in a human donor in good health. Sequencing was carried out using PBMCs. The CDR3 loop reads CASSQAYRDRAGYTF. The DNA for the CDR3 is TGCGCCAGCAGCCAGGCCTACCGGGACAGGGCTGGCTACACCTTC.